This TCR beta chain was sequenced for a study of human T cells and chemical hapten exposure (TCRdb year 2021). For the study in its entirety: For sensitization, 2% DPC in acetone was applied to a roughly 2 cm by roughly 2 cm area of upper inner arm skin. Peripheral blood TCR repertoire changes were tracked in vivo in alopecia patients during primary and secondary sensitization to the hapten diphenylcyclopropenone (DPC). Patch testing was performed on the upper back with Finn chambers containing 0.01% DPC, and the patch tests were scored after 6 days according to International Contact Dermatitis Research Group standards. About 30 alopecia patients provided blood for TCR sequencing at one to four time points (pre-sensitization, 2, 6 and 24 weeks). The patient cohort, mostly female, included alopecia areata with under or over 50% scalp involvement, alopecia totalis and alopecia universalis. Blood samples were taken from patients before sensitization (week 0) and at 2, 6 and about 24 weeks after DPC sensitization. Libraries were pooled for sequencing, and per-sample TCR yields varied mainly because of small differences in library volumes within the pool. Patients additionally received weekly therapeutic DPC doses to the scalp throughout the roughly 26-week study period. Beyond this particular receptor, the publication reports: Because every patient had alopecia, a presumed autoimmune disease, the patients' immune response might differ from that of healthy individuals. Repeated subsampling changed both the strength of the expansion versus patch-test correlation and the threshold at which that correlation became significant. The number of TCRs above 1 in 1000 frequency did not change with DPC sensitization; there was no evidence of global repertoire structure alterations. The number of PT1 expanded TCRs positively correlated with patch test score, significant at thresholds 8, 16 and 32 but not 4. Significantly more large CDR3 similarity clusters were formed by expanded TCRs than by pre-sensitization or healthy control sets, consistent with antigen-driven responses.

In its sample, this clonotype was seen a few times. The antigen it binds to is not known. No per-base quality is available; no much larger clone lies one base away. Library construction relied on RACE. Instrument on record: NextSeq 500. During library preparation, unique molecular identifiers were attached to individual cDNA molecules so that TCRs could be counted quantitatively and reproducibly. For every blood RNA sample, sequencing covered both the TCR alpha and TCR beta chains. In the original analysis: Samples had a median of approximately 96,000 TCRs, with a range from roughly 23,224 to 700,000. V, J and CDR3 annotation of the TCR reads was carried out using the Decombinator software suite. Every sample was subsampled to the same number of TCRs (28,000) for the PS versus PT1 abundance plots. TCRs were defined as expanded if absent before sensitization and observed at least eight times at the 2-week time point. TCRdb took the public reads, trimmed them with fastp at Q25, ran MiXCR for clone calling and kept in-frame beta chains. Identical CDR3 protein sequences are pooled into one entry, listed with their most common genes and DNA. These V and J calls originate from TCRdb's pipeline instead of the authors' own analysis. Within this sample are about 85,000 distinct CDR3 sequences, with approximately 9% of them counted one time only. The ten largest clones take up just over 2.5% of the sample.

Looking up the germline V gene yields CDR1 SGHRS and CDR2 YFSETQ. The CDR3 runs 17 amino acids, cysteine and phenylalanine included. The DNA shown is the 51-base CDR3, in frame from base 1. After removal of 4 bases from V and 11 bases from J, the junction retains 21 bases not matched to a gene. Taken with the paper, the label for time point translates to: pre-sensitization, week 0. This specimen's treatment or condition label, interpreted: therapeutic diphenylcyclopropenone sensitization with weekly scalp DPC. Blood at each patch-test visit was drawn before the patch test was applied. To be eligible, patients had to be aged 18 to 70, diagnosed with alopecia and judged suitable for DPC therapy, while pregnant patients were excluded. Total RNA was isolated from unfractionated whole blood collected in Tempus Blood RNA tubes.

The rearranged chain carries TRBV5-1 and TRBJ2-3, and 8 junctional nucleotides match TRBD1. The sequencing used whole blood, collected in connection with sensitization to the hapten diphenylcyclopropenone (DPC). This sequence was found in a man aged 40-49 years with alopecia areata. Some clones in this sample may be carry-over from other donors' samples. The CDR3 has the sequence CASSEGTGGTLMVRQYF. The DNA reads TGCGCCAGCAGCGAGGGAACAGGGGGGACCCTCATGGTGAGGCAGTATTTT.